The 19 T cell receptor beta chains below were found in one sample sequenced in a study of T cells expressing NK-cell markers. Using the 5' RACE reads, TCRdb records one entry per CDR3 protein without DNA. The sample table includes some 460,000 distinct CDR3 sequences. The sample taken for sequencing was blood T cells: a sorted CD56 or NKG2C T cell subset, CD4+ or CD8+ T cells, or bulk PBMC T cells (not recorded which). The receptors originated from a woman in her 50s in good health.

V gene TRBV10-1 combines with J gene TRBJ2-7; TCRdb lists TRBD2, though no DNA is available to test this call. The CDR3 has 14 residues. Germline V gene data show CDR1 as WNHNN and CDR2 as SYGVQD (reference sequence). The CDR3 reads CASSDSGAHYEQYF.

The V and J genes are TRBV3-1 and TRBJ2-1. This CDR3 has 14 amino acids. The V gene's germline CDR1 is LGHDT and CDR2 YNNKEL (reference sequence). CDR3 in amino acids: CASSQGRPSDEQFF.

The V call is TRBV7-9, the J call TRBJ1-2; the TCRdb D gene call, TRBD1, has no DNA to confirm it. Per the germline V gene, CDR1 is SEHNR and CDR2 is FQNEAQ (reference sequence). This CDR3 region has 14 residues. The CDR3 loop reads CATTRRGALGGYTF.

The chain joins TRBV12-3 or TRBV12-4 to TRBJ1-2; TCRdb proposes TRBD1, but this gene call is untestable without DNA. This CDR3 is built from 13 residues. CDR3 sequence: CASSLGQTKQYTF.

This rearrangement joins TRBV20-1 to TRBJ2-1; without DNA, the TCRdb call of TRBD2 cannot be checked. This CDR3 comprises 14 residues. Germline V gene lookup returns CDR1 DFQATT and CDR2 SNEGSKA (reference sequence). The CDR3 sequence is CSAWGTRGANEQFF.

The rearrangement uses TRBV7-3 and TRBJ2-1; TCRdb returns TRBD2, unconfirmable since there is no DNA. Germline V gives CDR1 SGHTA, CDR2 FQGTGA. The CDR3 totals 16 residues. The CDR3 here is CASSRDLAGGYNEQFF. The full variable domain, with the rest looked up from reference TRBV7-3 and TRBJ2-1, is GAGVSQTPSNKVTEKGKYVELRCDPISGHTALYWYRQSLGQGPEFLIYFQGTGAADDSGLPNDRFFAVRPEGSVSTLKIQRTERGDSAVYLCASSRDLAGGYNEQFFGPGTRLTVL.

This sequence joins TRBV7-9 and TRBJ1-1; TCRdb's D call of TRBD1 is untestable without DNA. The CDR3 sequence is 14 residues long. Looked up from germline, CDR1 is SEHNR and CDR2 is FQNEAQ (reference sequence). CDR3 in amino acids: CASILFQGEGEAFF.

The chain couples TRBV30 to TRBJ2-1; TCRdb's D gene call, TRBD2, goes unchecked for lack of DNA. The CDR3 is made up of 14 amino acids. Germline CDR1 GTSNPN, CDR2 SVGIG (reference sequence). This chain's CDR3 is CACRTSGSYNEQFF.

This chain links TRBV7-9 with TRBJ2-3. Per germline, CDR1 SEHNR and CDR2 FQNEAQ (reference sequence). This CDR3 comprises 14 residues. The CDR3 here is CASSSVIGGDTQYF. Variable domain in full (rest from reference TRBV7-9 and TRBJ2-3): DTGVSQNPRHKITKRGQNVTFRCDPISEHNRLYWYRQTLGQGPEFLTYFQNEAQLEKSRLLSDRFSAERPKGSFSTLEIQRTEQGDSAMYLCASSSVIGGDTQYFGPGTRLTVL.

The rearrangement uses TRBV11-2 and TRBJ2-2; the TCRdb call, TRBD2, lacks DNA for checking. This CDR3 region has 15 residues. CDR1 and CDR2 from the germline V gene are SGHAT and FQNNGV. The CDR3 loop reads CASSRDYSNTGELFF.

The chain uses TRBV20-1 and TRBJ1-3; no DNA is available, so the TRBD1 call from TCRdb remains unchecked. CDR1 and CDR2 (germline): DFQATT, SNEGSKA (reference sequence). There are 16 residues in the CDR3. The CDR3 is CSASPGQLRTGNTIYF.

V and J are TRBV30 and TRBJ2-2; TCRdb outputs TRBD1, but without DNA this stays unchecked. The CDR3 sequence is 14 residues long. Germline lookup yields CDR1 GTSNPN and CDR2 SVGIG (reference sequence). CDR3 amino acids: CAWSIWTGRGELFF.

The V gene is TRBV27, the J gene TRBJ1-1. This CDR3 region has 17 residues. Germline CDR1 and CDR2: MNHEY and SMNVEV (reference sequence). CDR3 sequence reads: CASSLSIGWVTRREAFF.

The chain uses TRBV2 and TRBJ1-5. Germline assignment: CDR1 SNHLY and CDR2 FYNNEI. There are 16 residues in the CDR3. The CDR3 is CASSLSAEYSNQPQHF.

The genes are TRBV5-1 and TRBJ2-5; with no DNA, the TCRdb D assignment of TRBD1 cannot be verified. The CDR3 is 15 amino acids. Per germline, CDR1 SGHRS and CDR2 YFSETQ. The CDR3 sequence: CASSAEQGWGETQYF.

The chain has TRBV20-1 and TRBJ1-5; TCRdb's D gene call, TRBD1, goes unchecked for lack of DNA. Germline CDR1 reads DFQATT; CDR2 reads SNEGSKA (reference sequence). This CDR3 has 15 amino acids. The CDR3 reads CSALPGSGRGQPQHF.

The chain is built from TRBV20-1 and TRBJ1-4; the TRBD1 assignment by TCRdb is unverifiable without DNA. Germline V gives CDR1 DFQATT, CDR2 SNEGSKA (reference sequence). The CDR3 is 15 amino acids. CDR3 protein: CSARGDRGEVGKLFF.

The J gene is TRBJ1-1, the V gene TRBV3-1; TCRdb reports TRBD1, a call that lacks DNA to check it against. CDR1 is LGHDT and CDR2 is YNNKEL in the germline V gene (reference sequence). This CDR3 is built from 13 residues. CDR3 amino acids: CASSQVWGHEAFF.

The rearrangement joins TRBV29-1 to TRBJ2-7; TCRdb returns TRBD2, unconfirmable since there is no DNA. CDR3 length: 16 residues. Germline lookup yields CDR1 SQVTM and CDR2 ANQGSEA. CDR3 protein: CSVEDPTSGRSYEQYF.